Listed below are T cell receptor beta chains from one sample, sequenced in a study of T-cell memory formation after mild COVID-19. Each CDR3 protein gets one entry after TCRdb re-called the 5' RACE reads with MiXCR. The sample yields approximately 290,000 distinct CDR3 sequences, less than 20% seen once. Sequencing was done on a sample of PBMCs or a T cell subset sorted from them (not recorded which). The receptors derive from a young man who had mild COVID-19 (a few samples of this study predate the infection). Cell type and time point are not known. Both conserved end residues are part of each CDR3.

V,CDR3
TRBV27,CASSFGGGREQYF
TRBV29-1,CSVSQNYEQYF
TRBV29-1,CSVEDRGGLVPYGYTF
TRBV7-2,CASSSEGVSLHF
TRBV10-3,CAIIWPRGASNYGYTF
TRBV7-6,CASSGRGPTTSGELFF
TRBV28,CASSEGGADYGYTF
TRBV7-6,CASSPILGTSGSDTQYF
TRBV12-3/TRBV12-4,CASSFREWDEQFF
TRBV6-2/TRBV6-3,CASLLAGADTQYF
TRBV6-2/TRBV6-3,CASRPRWGAGETQYF
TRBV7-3,CASSLTGGTHNEQFF
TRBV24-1,CATSDPREGPGELFF
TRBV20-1,CSARRSTNEKLFF
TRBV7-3,CASSFPGGPGTGELFF
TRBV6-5,CASSGTGRRDYGYTF
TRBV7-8,CASSLGLTDTQYF
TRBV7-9,CASSLDPPALHF
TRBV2,CASKAGAETQYF
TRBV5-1,CASSLAVGIYEQYF
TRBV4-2,CASSQDKGITDTQYF
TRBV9,CASSAGTVLGEKLFF
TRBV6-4,CASSDSAVGGNEQFF
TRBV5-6,CASRRRLQGAGETQYF
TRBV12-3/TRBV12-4,CASSPLRGAGAVALHF